This T cell receptor beta chain emerged from a study of OX40 agonist ivuxolimab in advanced cancers. Profiling relied on immunoSEQ multiplex PCR, and the TCRdb table lists in-frame clones only, not all of them. The repertoire holds tens of thousands of clones, with 86% as singletons. The germline gives CDR1 MNHNS, CDR2 SASEGT. This CDR3 contains 14 residues. V was shortened by 3 bases and J by 5 bases, with 14 bases between the two germline ends. This sequence joins TRBV6-1 and TRBJ2-7, with D maybe TRBD1 (6 bases). This specimen consisted of CD4+ or CD8+ T cells sorted from blood, obtained in a trial of the OX40 agonist ivuxolimab. The sequence was obtained from an adult with an advanced solid tumor such as melanoma, head and neck, liver or kidney cancer. This CDR3 reads CASSDRDIEDEQYF. The CDR3 DNA reads TGTGCCAGCAGTGACCGGGACATCGAAGACGAGCAGTACTTC.